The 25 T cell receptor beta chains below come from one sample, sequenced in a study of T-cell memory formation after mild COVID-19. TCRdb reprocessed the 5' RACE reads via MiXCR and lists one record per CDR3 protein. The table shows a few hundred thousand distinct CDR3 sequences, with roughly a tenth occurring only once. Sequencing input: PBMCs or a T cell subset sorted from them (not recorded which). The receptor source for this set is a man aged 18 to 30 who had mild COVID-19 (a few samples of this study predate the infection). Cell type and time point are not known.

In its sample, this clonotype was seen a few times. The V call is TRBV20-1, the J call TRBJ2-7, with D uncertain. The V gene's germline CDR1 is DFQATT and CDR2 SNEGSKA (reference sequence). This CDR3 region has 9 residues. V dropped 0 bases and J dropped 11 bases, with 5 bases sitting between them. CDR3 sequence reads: CSARDCEYV. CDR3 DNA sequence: TGCAGTGCTAGAGACTGCGAGTACGTC.

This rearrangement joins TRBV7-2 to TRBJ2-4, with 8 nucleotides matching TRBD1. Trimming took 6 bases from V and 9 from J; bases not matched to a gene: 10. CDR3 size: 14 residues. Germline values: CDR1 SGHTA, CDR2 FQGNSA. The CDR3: CASRRWTGSGIQYF. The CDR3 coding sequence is TGTGCCAGCAGGCGCTGGACAGGGTCGGGCATTCAGTACTTC.

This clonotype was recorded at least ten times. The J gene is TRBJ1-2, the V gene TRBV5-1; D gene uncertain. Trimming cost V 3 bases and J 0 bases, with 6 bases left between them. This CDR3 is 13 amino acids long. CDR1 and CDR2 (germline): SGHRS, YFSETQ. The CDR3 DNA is TGCGCCAGCAGCTCTCAGACTAACTATGGCTACACCTTC. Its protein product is CASSSQTNYGYTF.

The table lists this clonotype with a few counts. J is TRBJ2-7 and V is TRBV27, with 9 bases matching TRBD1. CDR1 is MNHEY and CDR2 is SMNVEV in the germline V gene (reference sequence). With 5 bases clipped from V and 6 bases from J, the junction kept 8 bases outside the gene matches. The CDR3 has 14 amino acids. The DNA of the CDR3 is TGTGCCAGCAGTCAATCCACAGGGGGCGGCGAGCAGTACTTC. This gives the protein CASSQSTGGGEQYF.

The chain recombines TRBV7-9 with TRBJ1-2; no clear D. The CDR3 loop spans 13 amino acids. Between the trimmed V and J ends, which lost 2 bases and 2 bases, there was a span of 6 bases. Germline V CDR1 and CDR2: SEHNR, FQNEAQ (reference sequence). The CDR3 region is CASSLQINYGYTF. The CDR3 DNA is TGTGCCAGCAGCTTACAGATCAACTATGGCTACACCTTC. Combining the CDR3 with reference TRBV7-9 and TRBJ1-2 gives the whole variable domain DTGVSQNPRHKITKRGQNVTFRCDPISEHNRLYWYRQTLGQGPEFLTYFQNEAQLEKSRLLSDRFSAERPKGSFSTLEIQRTEQGDSAMYLCASSLQINYGYTFGSGTRLTVV.

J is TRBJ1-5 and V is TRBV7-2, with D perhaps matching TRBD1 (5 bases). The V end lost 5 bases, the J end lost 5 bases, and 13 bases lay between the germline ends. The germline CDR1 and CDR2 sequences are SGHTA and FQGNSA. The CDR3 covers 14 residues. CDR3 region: CASSAGLGYQPQHF. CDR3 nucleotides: TGTGCCAGCAGCGCAGGGTTAGGGTATCAGCCCCAGCATTTT.

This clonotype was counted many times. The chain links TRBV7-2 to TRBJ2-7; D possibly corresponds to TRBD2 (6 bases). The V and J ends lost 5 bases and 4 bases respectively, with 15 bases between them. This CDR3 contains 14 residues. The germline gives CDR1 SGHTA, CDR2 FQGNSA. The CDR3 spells CASSAGLTMYEQYF. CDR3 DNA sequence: TGTGCCAGCAGCGCGGGACTGACCATGTACGAGCAGTACTTC.

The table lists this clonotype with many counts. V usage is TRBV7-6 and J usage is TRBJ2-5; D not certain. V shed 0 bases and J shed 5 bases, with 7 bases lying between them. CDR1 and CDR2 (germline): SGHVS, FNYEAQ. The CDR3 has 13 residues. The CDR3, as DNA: TGTGCCAGCAGCTTAGCGCGAGAGGAGACCCAGTACTTC. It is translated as CASSLAREETQYF.

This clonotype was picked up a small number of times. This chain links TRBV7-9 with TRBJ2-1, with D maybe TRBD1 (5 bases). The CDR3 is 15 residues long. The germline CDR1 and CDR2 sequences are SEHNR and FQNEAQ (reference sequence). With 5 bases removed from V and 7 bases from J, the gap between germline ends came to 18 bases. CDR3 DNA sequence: TGTGCCAGCAGCCCGAAGTTCAGGGTTGGGAATGAGCAGTTCTTC. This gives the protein CASSPKFRVGNEQFF.

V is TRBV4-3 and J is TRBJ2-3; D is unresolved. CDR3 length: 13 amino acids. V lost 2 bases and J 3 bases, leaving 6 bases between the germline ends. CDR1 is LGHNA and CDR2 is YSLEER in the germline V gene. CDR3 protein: CASSQTLTDTQYF. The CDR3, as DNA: TGCGCCAGCAGCCAAACGCTTACAGATACGCAGTATTTT.

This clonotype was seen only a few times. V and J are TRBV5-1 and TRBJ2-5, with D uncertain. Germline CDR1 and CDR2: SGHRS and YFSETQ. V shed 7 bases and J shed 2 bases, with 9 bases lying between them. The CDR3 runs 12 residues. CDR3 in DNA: TGCGCCAGCGGCCTTGAACAAGAGACCCAGTACTTC. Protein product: CASGLEQETQYF.

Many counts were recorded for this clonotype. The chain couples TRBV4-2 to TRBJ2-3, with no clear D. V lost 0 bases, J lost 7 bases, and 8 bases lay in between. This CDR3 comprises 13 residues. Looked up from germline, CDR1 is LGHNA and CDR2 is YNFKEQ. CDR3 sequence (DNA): TGTGCCAGCAGCCAAGAACGTCCCTATACGCAGTATTTT. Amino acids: CASSQERPYTQYF.

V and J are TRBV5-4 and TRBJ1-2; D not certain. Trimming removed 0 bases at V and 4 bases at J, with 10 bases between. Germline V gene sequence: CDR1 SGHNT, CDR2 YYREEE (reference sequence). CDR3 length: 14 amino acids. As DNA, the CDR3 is TGTGCCAGCAGCTTGGTGACGGGAACCTATGGCTACACCTTC. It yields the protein CASSLVTGTYGYTF.

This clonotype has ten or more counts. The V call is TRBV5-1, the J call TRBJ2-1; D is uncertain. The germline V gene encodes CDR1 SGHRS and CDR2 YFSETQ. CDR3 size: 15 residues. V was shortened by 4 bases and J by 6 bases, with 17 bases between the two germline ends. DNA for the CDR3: TGCGCCAGCAGCCCGACCCCGGTAATGGGCAATGAGCAGTTCTTC. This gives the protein CASSPTPVMGNEQFF.

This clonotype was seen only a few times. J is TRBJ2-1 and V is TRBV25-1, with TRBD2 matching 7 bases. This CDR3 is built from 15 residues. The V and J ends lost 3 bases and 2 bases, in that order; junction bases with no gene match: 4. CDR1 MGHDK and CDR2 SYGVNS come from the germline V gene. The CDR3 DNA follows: TGTGCCAGCAGTGATCCCGGGACTACCTACAATGAGCAGTTCTTC. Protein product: CASSDPGTTYNEQFF. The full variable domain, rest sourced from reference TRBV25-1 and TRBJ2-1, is EADIYQTPRYLVIGTGKKITLECSQTMGHDKMYWYQQDPGMELHLIHYSYGVNSTEKGDLSSESTVSRIRTEHFPLTLESARPSHTSQYLCASSDPGTTYNEQFFGPGTRLTVL.

In DNA, the CDR3 is TGCGCCAGCAAAGTCAGGGGCCAAGAGACCCAGTACTTC. Amino acids: CASKVRGQETQYF. The chain uses TRBV5-1 and TRBJ2-5; maybe TRBD1 (6 bases). The CDR3 is 13 amino acids. Trimming removed 6 bases at V and 1 base at J, with 10 bases between. Germline V gives CDR1 SGHRS, CDR2 YFSETQ.

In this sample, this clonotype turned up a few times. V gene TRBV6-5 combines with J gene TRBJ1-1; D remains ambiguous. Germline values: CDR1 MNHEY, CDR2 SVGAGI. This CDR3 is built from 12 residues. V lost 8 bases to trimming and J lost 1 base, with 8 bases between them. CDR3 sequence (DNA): TGTGCCAGCGGCTGGGGGAACACTGAAGCTTTCTTT. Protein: CASGWGNTEAFF.

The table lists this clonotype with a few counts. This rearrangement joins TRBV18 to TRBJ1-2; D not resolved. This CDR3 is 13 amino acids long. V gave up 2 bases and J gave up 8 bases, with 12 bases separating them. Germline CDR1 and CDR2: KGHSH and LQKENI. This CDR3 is CASSPDKFLGYTF. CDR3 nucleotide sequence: TGTGCCAGCTCACCAGACAAGTTTTTAGGCTACACCTTC.

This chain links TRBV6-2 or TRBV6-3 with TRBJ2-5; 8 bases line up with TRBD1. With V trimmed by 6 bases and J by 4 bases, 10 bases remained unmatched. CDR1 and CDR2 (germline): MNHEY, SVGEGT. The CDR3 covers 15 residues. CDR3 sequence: CASSNFRGRGETQYF. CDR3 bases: TGTGCCAGCAGCAATTTCAGGGGGCGCGGAGAGACCCAGTACTTC.

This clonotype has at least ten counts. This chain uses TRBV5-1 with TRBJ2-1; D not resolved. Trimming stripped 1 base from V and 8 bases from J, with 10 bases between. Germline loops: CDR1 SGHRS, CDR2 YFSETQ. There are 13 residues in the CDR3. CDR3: CASSLIGPDEQFF. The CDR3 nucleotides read TGCGCCAGCAGCTTGATCGGTCCCGATGAGCAGTTCTTC.

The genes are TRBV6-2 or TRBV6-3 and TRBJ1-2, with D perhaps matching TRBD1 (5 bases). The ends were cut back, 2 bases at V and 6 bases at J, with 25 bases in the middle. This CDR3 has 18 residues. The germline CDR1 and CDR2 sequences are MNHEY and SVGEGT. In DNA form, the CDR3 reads TGTGCCAGCAGTTACCGTTATTTCGGACAAGGCTGGAATCATGGCTACACCTTC. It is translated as CASSYRYFGQGWNHGYTF.

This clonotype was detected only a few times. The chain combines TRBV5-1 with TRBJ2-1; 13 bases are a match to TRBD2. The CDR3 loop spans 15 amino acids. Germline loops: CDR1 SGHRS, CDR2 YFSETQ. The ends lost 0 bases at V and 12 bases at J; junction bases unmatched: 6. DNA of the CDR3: TGCGCCAGCAGCTTGGCTACTAGCGGGGGGGGCCTGCAGTTCTTC. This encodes CASSLATSGGGLQFF.

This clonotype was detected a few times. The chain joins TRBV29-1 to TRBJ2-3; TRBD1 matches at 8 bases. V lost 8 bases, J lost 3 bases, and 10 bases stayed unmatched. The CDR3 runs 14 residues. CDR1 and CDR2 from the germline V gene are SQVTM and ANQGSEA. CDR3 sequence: CSTGTGGETDTQYF. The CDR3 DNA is TGCAGCACCGGAACAGGGGGAGAAACAGATACGCAGTATTTT.

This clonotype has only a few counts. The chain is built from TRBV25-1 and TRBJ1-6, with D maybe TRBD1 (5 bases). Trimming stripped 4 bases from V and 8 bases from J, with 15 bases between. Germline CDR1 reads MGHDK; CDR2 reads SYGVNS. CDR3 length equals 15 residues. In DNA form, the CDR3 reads TGTGCCAGCAGTGGGGGGGGGGTAATTTATTCACCCCTCCACTTT. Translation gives CASSGGGVIYSPLHF.

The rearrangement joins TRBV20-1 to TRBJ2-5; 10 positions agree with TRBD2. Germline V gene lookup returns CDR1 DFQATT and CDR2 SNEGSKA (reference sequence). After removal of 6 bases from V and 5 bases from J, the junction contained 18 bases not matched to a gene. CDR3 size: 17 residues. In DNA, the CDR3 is TGCAGTGCAAGGGGGCCGGGCAGCGGGGGGGCCGTGGAGACCCAGTACTTC. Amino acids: CSARGPGSGGAVETQYF.